This record concerns one TCR beta chain sequence. Antigen: not known. Repertoires were generated with immunoSEQ multiplex PCR, while TCRdb's copy carries only in-frame clones and drops some. Of some 150,000 clones listed, around nine tenths are singletons. The data were obtained in a study of radiation and T cells in renal cell carcinoma. Study-wide results and caveats: In blood, top tumor clones expanded by 2 weeks, shrinking by 4. Without pretreatment biopsies, baseline tumor clonotype presence was undetermined.

The time point: baseline pretreatment blood. Treatment of the sample: 15 Gy SBRT to primary tumor, nephrectomy 4 weeks later. The sequence derives from a woman between 45 and 60 years old with renal cell carcinoma. The source was blood, collected from a patient whose treatment included radiotherapy and nephrectomy.

The CDR3 loop is CASSTGLGFNYGYTF. CDR3 DNA: TGTGCCAGCAGTACCGGGCTGGGGTTCAACTATGGCTACACCTTC. The rearrangement links TRBV6-5 to TRBJ1-2; no reliable D call. The CDR3 runs to 15 residues. Between the trimmed V and J ends, which lost 5 bases and 2 bases, there was a span of 15 bases. Germline values: CDR1 MNHEY, CDR2 SVGAGI.